This T cell receptor beta chain was recorded in a study of blood T cell repertoires in COVID-19. Study context: COVID-19 samples, acute and convalescent, were from the United States, Italy and Spain. T cells, B-cell-depleted T cells, or PBMCs supplied cDNA or gDNA.

Per the original methods: Nucleated cell counts were estimated from reference gene primer amplification. Method: immunoSEQ multiplex PCR; TCRdb's copy keeps in-frame clones and lacks some. The V and J calls and the clone size are those of that table, but D and trimming were determined from the DNA. The data show about 250,000 clones, 83% seen once. Germline-derived CDR1 and CDR2 are SGHTA and FQGNSA. The trim removed 5 bases at V and 7 bases at J, leaving 5 bases unmatched. The CDR3 is 14 amino acids. This chain uses TRBV7-2 with TRBJ1-4; 9 bases align to TRBD1. Material: peripheral blood. This clonotype was sampled from a human donor in a cohort sampled during active COVID-19. The CDR3 reads CASSTDRGGEKLFF. DNA of the CDR3: TGTGCCAGCAGCACGGACAGGGGAGGTGAAAAACTGTTTTTT.